One and the same sample provided the 28 T cell receptor beta chains below, sequenced in a study of blood T cell repertoires in COVID-19. Sequenced by immunoSEQ multiplex PCR; TCRdb stores in-frame clones only, minus some. The sample has fewer than 250,000 clones, less than 90% seen once; the top ten hold around 1.1%. Sequencing was done on a sample of peripheral blood. These receptors originate from a man aged 25-45 years with acute or convalescent COVID-19.

The chain links TRBV19 to TRBJ2-1; TRBD2 might be the D (6 bases). Germline V gene lookup returns CDR1 LNHDA and CDR2 SQIVND (reference sequence). This CDR3 has 15 residues. The germline V and J ends were trimmed by 5 bases and 0 bases, with 11 bases remaining between them. CDR3 nucleotide sequence: TGTGCCAGTAGTCCAGGAGGGAGCTCCTACAATGAGCAGTTCTTC. This encodes CASSPGGSSYNEQFF.

The chain employs TRBV27 and TRBJ2-3; D might be TRBD1 (6 bases). The V end lost 2 bases, the J end lost 3 bases, and 12 bases lay between the germline ends. The CDR3 totals 15 residues. Germline V lookup: CDR1 MNHEY, CDR2 SMNVEV (reference sequence). In DNA, the CDR3 is TGTGCCAGCAGTTTAATATGGGGGCTGACAGATACGCAGTATTTT. Translating gives CASSLIWGLTDTQYF.

J is TRBJ1-5 and V is TRBV18; D call uncertain. CDR3 length equals 15 residues. Germline lookup yields CDR1 KGHSH and CDR2 LQKENI. Trimming took 1 base from V and 4 from J, leaving 11 bases between them. The CDR3 nucleotides read TGTGCCAGCTCACCACAGCCTACAGATAATCAGCCCCAGCATTTT. Protein product: CASSPQPTDNQPQHF.

The J gene is TRBJ2-2, the V gene TRBV5-4, with 7 bases identical to TRBD2. This CDR3 region has 16 residues. Losses at the gene ends were 4 bases for V and 1 base for J; bases not matched to a gene: 7. Germline CDR1 and CDR2: SGHNT and YYREEE (reference sequence). Here the CDR3 DNA reads TGTGCCAGCAGCACTGTGGGGAGGGGGAACACCGGGGAGCTGTTTTTT. It codes for CASSTVGRGNTGELFF.

This chain links TRBV7-9 with TRBJ2-7, with a weak D call TRBD2 (5 bases). The CDR3 is made up of 15 amino acids. V was shortened by 1 base and J by 2 bases, with 12 bases between the two germline ends. The germline CDR1 and CDR2 sequences are SEHNR and FQNEAQ (reference sequence). DNA of the CDR3: TGTGCCAGCAGCTTAGGAGGGCCTCCGACCTACGAGCAGTACTTC. Encoded protein: CASSLGGPPTYEQYF.

The chain joins TRBV12-3 or TRBV12-4 to TRBJ1-1; 10 bases map to TRBD1. The J segment lost 8 bases and the V segment lost 8 bases, leaving 8 bases of the junction unmatched. CDR3 length equals 13 residues. The CDR3 DNA follows: TGTGCCAGCGGGACAGGGGTCCAGACGGAAGCTTTCTTT. This encodes CASGTGVQTEAFF.

V and J are TRBV19 and TRBJ1-2; 9 bases are shared with TRBD1. V lost 5 bases and J lost 5; bases outside the gene matches: 3. Looked up from germline, CDR1 is LNHDA and CDR2 is SQIVND (reference sequence). The CDR3 has 13 amino acids. The CDR3 region is CASSWTGEYGYTF. The CDR3 coding sequence is TGTGCCAGTAGTTGGACAGGGGAATATGGCTACACCTTC.

This clone was counted a single time. This chain uses TRBV14 with TRBJ2-7, with D unresolved. V lost 4 bases and J lost 0, with 4 bases in between. CDR1 SGHDN and CDR2 FVKESK come from the germline V gene. The CDR3 is 12 residues long. CDR3 region: CASSLVSYEQYF. CDR3 nucleotides: TGTGCCAGCAGCCTCGTCTCCTACGAGCAGTACTTC. Full variable domain (outside the CDR3, taken from reference TRBV14 and TRBJ2-7): EAGVTQFPSHSVIEKGQTVTLRCDPISGHDNLYWYRRVMGKEIKFLLHFVKESKQDESGMPNNRFLAERTGGTYSTLKVQPAELEDSGVYFCASSLVSYEQYFGPGTRLTVT.

The V and J genes are TRBV10-3 and TRBJ2-3; TRBD2 matches 9 bases. The J segment lost 3 bases and the V segment lost 6 bases, leaving 16 bases of the junction unmatched. The CDR3 spans 18 residues. Germline CDR1 reads ENHRY; CDR2 reads SYGVKD. CDR3 protein: CAIRATTVGLAGTDTQYF. The CDR3 region has the DNA TGTGCCATCAGGGCTACGACTGTGGGGCTAGCGGGAACAGATACGCAGTATTTT.

This sequence joins TRBV28 and TRBJ1-6; TRBD1 aligns across 9 bases. The CDR3 contains 15 residues. Germline V gene sequence: CDR1 MDHEN, CDR2 SYDVKM. Trimming took 6 bases from V and 10 from J; bases not matched to a gene: 10. CDR3 in DNA: TGTGCCAGCAGGGGGGACAGGGCATTGTTATCACCCCTCCACTTT. It translates to CASRGDRALLSPLHF.

The chain links TRBV2 to TRBJ2-7, with 7 positions matching TRBD1. Per germline, CDR1 SNHLY and CDR2 FYNNEI. J gave up 0 bases and V 6 bases, and 5 bases lay outside the gene matches. The CDR3 covers 14 residues. The CDR3 region has the DNA TGTGCCAGCAGCCTACAGGGGCCCTCCTACGAGCAGTACTTC. It encodes CASSLQGPSYEQYF.

A single count supports this clone. This sequence joins TRBV6-5 and TRBJ2-1; possibly TRBD1 for D (5 bases). Germline assignment: CDR1 MNHEY and CDR2 SVGAGI. The V end lost 7 bases, the J end lost 8 bases, and 12 bases lay between the germline ends. The CDR3 consists of 12 residues. The DNA of the CDR3 is TGTGCCAGCAATAGGGTCAGGGATGAGCAGTTCTTC. It yields the protein CASNRVRDEQFF.

The rearrangement links TRBV30 to TRBJ1-1, with D hard to call. Germline V gene lookup returns CDR1 GTSNPN and CDR2 SVGIG (reference sequence). Trimming took 2 bases from V and 8 from J, leaving 12 bases between them. This CDR3 region has 12 residues. The CDR3 DNA reads as TGTGCCTGGAGTTTACGGAGTCGCGAAGCTTTCTTT. It yields the protein CAWSLRSREAFF.

This clone was seen just once. J is TRBJ2-7 and V is TRBV30, with 9 bases aligning to TRBD1. The CDR3 runs to 13 residues. J gave up 5 bases and V 0 bases, and 2 bases lay outside the gene matches. From germline, CDR1 is GTSNPN and CDR2 SVGIG (reference sequence). CDR3 in amino acids: CAWSVQGAHEQYF. CDR3 DNA sequence: TGTGCCTGGAGTGTACAGGGGGCGCACGAGCAGTACTTC.

The V gene is TRBV10-2, the J gene TRBJ1-5; a weak D match, TRBD1 (5 bases). Trimming cost V 1 base and J 6 bases, with 13 bases left between them. The germline V gene has CDR1 WSHSY and CDR2 SAAADI. The CDR3 is 15 residues long. The CDR3 loop reads CASSELGGVIQPQHF. The CDR3, as DNA: TGCGCCAGCAGTGAGTTGGGGGGGGTAATTCAGCCCCAGCATTTT.

The chain combines TRBV2 with TRBJ1-1; tentatively, D is TRBD1 (5 bases). In germline, CDR1 is SNHLY, CDR2 FYNNEI. V lost 11 bases, J lost 5 bases, and 24 bases lay in between. The CDR3 is 15 residues long. As DNA, the CDR3 is TGTGCCGGGTTCGGGGGGTCAGAGACGATAACTGAAGCTTTCTTT. It yields the protein CAGFGGSETITEAFF. Combining the CDR3 with reference TRBV2 and TRBJ1-1 gives the whole variable domain EPEVTQTPSHQVTQMGQEVILRCVPISNHLYFYWYRQILGQKVEFLVSFYNNEISEKSEIFDDQFSVERPDGSNFTLKIRSTKLEDSAMYFCAGFGGSETITEAFFGQGTRLTVV.

The CDR3 here is CASSTGQDNSPLHF. DNA of the CDR3: TGTGCCAGTAGTACAGGACAGGATAATTCACCCCTCCACTTT. This chain uses TRBV19 with TRBJ1-6, with 7 bases aligning to TRBD1. The CDR3 is 14 amino acids. The germline gives CDR1 LNHDA, CDR2 SQIVND (reference sequence). Trimming at V came to 4 bases and at J to 5 bases, leaving 2 bases not matched to a gene. Looking up the rest from reference TRBV19 and TRBJ1-6 gives the full variable domain: DGGITQSPKYLFRKEGQNVTLSCEQNLNHDAMYWYRQDPGQGLRLIYYSQIVNDFQKGDIAEGYSVSREKKESFPLTVTSAQKNPTAFYLCASSTGQDNSPLHFGNGTRLTVT.

This chain connects TRBV12-5 to TRBJ2-1, with 9 bases matching TRBD2. Trimming cost V 4 bases and J 7 bases; bases outside gene matches: 8. The CDR3 totals 15 residues. Germline V gives CDR1 LGHNT, CDR2 FRNRAP. CDR3 sequence (DNA): TGTGCTAGTGGTTCTTTAGCGGGAGATTGGAATGAGCAGTTCTTC. Translating it yields CASGSLAGDWNEQFF.

The chain recombines TRBV6-6 with TRBJ1-2; D is undetermined. The V gene lost 6 bases and the J gene lost 3 bases, with 11 bases spanning the gap. Germline V gene lookup returns CDR1 MNHNY and CDR2 SVGAGI (reference sequence). The CDR3 loop spans 13 amino acids. CDR3 coding DNA: TGTGCCAGCAGGACTTCCAAGGACTATGGCTACACCTTC. Translation gives CASRTSKDYGYTF.

The chain carries TRBV5-1 and TRBJ2-1; 7 bases match TRBD1. The V and J ends lost 4 bases and 1 base, in that order; junction bases with no gene match: 8. Germline loops: CDR1 SGHRS, CDR2 YFSETQ. The CDR3 runs 16 residues. CDR3 in amino acids: CASSAGTAVSYNEQFF. In DNA, the CDR3 is TGCGCCAGCAGCGCAGGGACAGCTGTTTCCTACAATGAGCAGTTCTTC.

This chain links TRBV27 with TRBJ2-1, with D perhaps TRBD1 (6 bases). This CDR3 comprises 10 residues. Germline-derived CDR1 and CDR2 are MNHEY and SMNVEV (reference sequence). Trimming took 8 bases from V and 10 from J, leaving 9 bases between them. CDR3 region: CASAGDEQFF. The CDR3 DNA sequence: TGTGCCAGCGCAGGGGACGAGCAGTTCTTC.

V and J are TRBV19 and TRBJ2-3; D possibly corresponds to TRBD1 (6 bases). Germline V gene data show CDR1 as LNHDA and CDR2 as SQIVND (reference sequence). Trimming stripped 0 bases from V and 4 bases from J, with 8 bases between. CDR3 size: 14 residues. Here the CDR3 DNA reads TGTGCCAGTAGTATAGAGGGGGCCCCAGATACGCAGTATTTT. Translating gives CASSIEGAPDTQYF.

The chain links TRBV27 to TRBJ1-1, with D possibly being TRBD1 (6 bases). Trimming took off 5 bases at V and 0 bases at J, with 13 bases between the two ends. Germline values: CDR1 MNHEY, CDR2 SMNVEV (reference sequence). The CDR3 runs 15 residues. The CDR3 is CASSPRGTVNTEAFF. The CDR3 region has the DNA TGTGCCAGCAGTCCCAGGGGAACGGTGAACACTGAAGCTTTCTTT.

V and J are TRBV7-9 and TRBJ2-5; the match to TRBD2 covers 7 bases. The CDR3 has 14 residues. CDR1 SEHNR and CDR2 FQNEAQ come from the germline V gene (reference sequence). Losses at the gene ends were 4 bases for V and 6 bases for J; bases not matched to a gene: 8. The CDR3 DNA reads TGTGCCAGCAGCTCCCAGGGAGGGGAGAAGACCCAGTACTTC. It specifies CASSSQGGEKTQYF.

The chain combines TRBV27 with TRBJ1-1, with D perhaps TRBD1 (5 bases). The CDR3 totals 14 residues. CDR1 is MNHEY, CDR2 SMNVEV, per germline (reference sequence). V shed 1 base and J shed 4 bases, with 10 bases lying between them. In nucleotides, the CDR3 is TGTGCCAGCAGTTTATGGCCGGGGGGCACTGAAGCTTTCTTT. Residues: CASSLWPGGTEAFF.

This clone was detected once. The V and J genes are TRBV13 and TRBJ2-7; 8 nucleotides agree with TRBD1. CDR1 is PRHDT, CDR2 FYEKMQ, per germline (reference sequence). CDR3 length equals 16 residues. After removal of 5 bases from V and 3 bases from J, the junction contained 12 bases not matched to a gene. The CDR3 protein is CASSASRGLVSYEQYF. In DNA form, the CDR3 reads TGTGCCAGCAGCGCCAGCAGGGGGCTGGTGAGCTACGAGCAGTACTTC.

The V and J genes are TRBV5-6 and TRBJ2-7; possibly TRBD2 for D (7 bases). Germline V gene sequence: CDR1 SGHDT, CDR2 YYEEEE. The CDR3 extends over 15 amino acids. V lost 5 bases and J 9 bases, leaving 24 bases between the germline ends. CDR3: CASSLPGGGGVGQYF. CDR3 in DNA: TGTGCCAGCAGTTTGCCCGGGGGCGGGGGAGTCGGGCAGTACTTC.

This chain uses TRBV5-1 with TRBJ2-3; 9 positions agree with TRBD2. V lost 0 bases to trimming and J lost 0 bases; unmatched junction nucleotides: 5. Germline V CDR1 and CDR2: SGHRS, YFSETQ. The CDR3 totals 17 residues. The CDR3 sequence is CASSLGVAGASTDTQYF. The DNA for the CDR3 is TGCGCCAGCAGCTTGGGAGTAGCGGGGGCTAGCACAGATACGCAGTATTTT.